The clone carrying this TCR beta chain was counted a few times. Measured with immunoSEQ multiplex PCR; TCRdb has only the in-frame clones, and not every one. The data hold around 290,000 clones, with 70% to 90% observed a single time. These data are taken from a study of blood T cell repertoires in COVID-19. In the study overall: From T cells, B-cell-depleted T cells, or PBMCs came the material, which was cDNA or gDNA.

Participant-reported clinical history was the basis for cohort assignment. CDR1 is SEHNR and CDR2 is FQNEAQ in the germline V gene (reference sequence). The CDR3 contains 15 residues. J gave up 7 bases and V 5 bases, and 6 bases lay outside the gene matches. The material sequenced was PBMCs or T cells enriched from blood (not recorded which). This clonotype was obtained from a woman aged 60 to 75 in a cohort exposed to, infected with or recovered from COVID-19 (not recorded which). V is TRBV7-9 and J is TRBJ1-6; 9 nucleotides line up with TRBD1. CDR3 region: CASSGGTGRNSPLHF. CDR3 in DNA: TGTGCCAGCAGCGGGGGGACAGGGAGGAATTCACCCCTCCACTTT.